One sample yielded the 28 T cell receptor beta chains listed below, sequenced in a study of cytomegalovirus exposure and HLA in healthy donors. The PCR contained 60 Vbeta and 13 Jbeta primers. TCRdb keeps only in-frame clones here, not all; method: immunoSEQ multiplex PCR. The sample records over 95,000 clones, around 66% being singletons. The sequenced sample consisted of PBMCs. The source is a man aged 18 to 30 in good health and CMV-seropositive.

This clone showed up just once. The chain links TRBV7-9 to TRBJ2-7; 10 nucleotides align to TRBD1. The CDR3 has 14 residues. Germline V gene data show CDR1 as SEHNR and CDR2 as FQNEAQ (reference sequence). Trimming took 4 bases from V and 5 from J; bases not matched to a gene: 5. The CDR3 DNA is TGTGCCAGCAGCTCCTGGGACAGGGGAAACGAGCAGTACTTC. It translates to CASSSWDRGNEQYF.

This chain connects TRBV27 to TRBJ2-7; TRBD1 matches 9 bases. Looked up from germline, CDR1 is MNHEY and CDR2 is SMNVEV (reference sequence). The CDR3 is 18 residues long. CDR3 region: CASTKPGQGVVYSYEQYV. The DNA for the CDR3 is TGTGCCAGCACAAAACCGGGACAGGGCGTTGTTTACTCCTACGAGCAGTACGTT.

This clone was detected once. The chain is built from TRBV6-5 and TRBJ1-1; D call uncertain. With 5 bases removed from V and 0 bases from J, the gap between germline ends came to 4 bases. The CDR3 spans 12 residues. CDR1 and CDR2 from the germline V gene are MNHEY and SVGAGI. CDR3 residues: CASSQLNTEAFF. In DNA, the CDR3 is TGTGCCAGCAGTCAGTTGAACACTGAAGCTTTCTTT.

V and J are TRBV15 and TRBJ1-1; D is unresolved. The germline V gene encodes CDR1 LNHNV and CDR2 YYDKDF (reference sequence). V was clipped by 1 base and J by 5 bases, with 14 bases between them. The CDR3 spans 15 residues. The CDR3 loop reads CATSRGRGMGTEAFF. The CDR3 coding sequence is TGTGCCACCAGCAGAGGAAGAGGGATGGGAACTGAAGCTTTCTTT. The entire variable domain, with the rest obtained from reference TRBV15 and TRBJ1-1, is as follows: DAMVIQNPRYQVTQFGKPVTLSCSQTLNHNVMYWYQQKSSQAPKLLFHYYDKDFNNEADTPDNFQSRRPNTSFCFLDIRSPGLGDTAMYLCATSRGRGMGTEAFFGQGTRLTVV.

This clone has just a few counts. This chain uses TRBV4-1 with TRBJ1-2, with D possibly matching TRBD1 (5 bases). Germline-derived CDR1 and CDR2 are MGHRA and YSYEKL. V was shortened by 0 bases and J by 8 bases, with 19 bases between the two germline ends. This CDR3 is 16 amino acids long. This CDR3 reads CASSQDRYRLLEGYTF. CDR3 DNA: TGCGCCAGCAGCCAAGATCGGTACAGGCTCCTGGAGGGCTACACCTTC.

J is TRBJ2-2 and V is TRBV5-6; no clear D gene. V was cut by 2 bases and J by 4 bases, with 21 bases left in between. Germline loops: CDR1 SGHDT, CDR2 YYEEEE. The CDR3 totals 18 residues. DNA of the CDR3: TGTGCCAGCAGCTTTAACGTCGACATACCGCGAGTCACCGGGGAGCTGTTTTTT. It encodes CASSFNVDIPRVTGELFF.

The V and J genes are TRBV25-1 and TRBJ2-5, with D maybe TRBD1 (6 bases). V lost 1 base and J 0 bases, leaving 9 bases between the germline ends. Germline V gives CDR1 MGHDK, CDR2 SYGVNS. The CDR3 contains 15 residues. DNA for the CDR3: TGTGCCAGCAGTGAATGGGGGACAAACCAAGAGACCCAGTACTTC. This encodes CASSEWGTNQETQYF.

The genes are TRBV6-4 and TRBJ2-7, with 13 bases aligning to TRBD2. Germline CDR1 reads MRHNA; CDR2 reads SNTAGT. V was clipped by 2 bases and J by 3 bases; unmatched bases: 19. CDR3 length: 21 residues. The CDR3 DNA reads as TGTGCCAGCAGTGACCGCCGGGACAGGGGAATACTAGCGGGGGGGATCTACGAGCAGTACGTC. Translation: CASSDRRDRGILAGGIYEQYV.

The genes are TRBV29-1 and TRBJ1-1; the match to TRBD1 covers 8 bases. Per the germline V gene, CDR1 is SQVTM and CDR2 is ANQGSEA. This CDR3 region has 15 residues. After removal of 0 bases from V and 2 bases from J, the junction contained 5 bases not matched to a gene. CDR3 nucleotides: TGCAGCGTTGAAGATACGACAGGGGCAAACACTGAAGCTTTCTTT. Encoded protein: CSVEDTTGANTEAFF.

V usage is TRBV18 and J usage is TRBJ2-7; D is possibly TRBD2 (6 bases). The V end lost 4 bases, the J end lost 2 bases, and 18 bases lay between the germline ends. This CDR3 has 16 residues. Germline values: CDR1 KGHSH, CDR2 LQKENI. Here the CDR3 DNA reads TGTGCCAGCTCACGAACAACCGGGACTGAGCCCTACGAGCAGTACTTC. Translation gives CASSRTTGTEPYEQYF.

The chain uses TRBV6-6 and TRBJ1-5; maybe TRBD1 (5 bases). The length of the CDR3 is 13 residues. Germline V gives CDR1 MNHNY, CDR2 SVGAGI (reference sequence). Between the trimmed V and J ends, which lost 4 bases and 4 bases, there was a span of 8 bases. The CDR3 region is CASSSGVNQPQHF. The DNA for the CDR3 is TGTGCCAGCAGTTCGGGGGTAAATCAGCCCCAGCATTTT.

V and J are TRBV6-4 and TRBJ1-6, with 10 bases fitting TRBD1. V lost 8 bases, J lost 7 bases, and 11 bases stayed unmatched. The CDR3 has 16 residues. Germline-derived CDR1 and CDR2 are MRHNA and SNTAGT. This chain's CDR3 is CASATGGLLLNSPLHF. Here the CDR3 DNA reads TGTGCCAGCGCGACAGGGGGCCTCCTCTTGAATTCACCCCTCCACTTT.

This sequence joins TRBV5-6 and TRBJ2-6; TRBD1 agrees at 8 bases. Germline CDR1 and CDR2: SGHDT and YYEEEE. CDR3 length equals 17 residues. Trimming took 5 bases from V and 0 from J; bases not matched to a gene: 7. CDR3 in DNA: TGTGCCAGCAGACAAGGACAGGGATACTCTGGGGCCAACGTCCTGACTTTC. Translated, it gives CASRQGQGYSGANVLTF.

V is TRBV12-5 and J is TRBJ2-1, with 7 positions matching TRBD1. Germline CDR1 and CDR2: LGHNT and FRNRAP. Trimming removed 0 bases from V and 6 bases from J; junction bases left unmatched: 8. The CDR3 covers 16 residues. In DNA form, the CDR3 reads TGTGCTAGTGGTTTGGTAGGGCAGGGGGTTGGCAATGAGCAGTTCTTC. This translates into CASGLVGQGVGNEQFF.

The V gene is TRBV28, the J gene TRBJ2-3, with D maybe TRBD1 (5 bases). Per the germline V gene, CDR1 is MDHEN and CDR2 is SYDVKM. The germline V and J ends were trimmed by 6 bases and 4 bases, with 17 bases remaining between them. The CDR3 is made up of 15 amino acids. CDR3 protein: CASSQTASGPDTQYF. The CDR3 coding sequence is TGTGCCAGCAGCCAGACTGCATCAGGGCCAGATACGCAGTATTTT.

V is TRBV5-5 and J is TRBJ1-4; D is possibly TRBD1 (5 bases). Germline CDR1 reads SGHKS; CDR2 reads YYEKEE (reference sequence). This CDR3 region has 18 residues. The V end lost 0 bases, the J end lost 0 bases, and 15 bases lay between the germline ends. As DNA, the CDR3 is TGTGCCAGCAGCTTGGCGGGAGGACAAATAGCAACTAATGAAAAACTGTTTTTT. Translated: CASSLAGGQIATNEKLFF.

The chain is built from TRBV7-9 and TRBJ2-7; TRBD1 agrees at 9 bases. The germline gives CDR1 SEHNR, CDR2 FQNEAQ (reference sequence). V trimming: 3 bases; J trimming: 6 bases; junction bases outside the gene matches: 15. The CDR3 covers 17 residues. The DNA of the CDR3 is TGTGCCAGCAGCTTGGCTCCGGGACAGGGTTTTTTGGGCGAGCAGTACTTC. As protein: CASSLAPGQGFLGEQYF.

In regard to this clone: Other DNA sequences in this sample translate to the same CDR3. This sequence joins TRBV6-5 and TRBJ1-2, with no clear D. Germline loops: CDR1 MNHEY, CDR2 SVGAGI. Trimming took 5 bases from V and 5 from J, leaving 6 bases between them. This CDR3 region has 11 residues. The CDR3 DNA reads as TGTGCCAGCAGTCCCGGGTATGGCTACACCTTC. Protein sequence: CASSPGYGYTF.

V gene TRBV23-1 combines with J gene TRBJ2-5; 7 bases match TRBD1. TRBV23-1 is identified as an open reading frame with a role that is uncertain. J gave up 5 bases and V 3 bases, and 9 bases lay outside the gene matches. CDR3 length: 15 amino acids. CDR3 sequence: CASSHTGEIWETQYF. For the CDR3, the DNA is TGCGCCAGCAGTCACACAGGGGAGATTTGGGAGACCCAGTACTTC.

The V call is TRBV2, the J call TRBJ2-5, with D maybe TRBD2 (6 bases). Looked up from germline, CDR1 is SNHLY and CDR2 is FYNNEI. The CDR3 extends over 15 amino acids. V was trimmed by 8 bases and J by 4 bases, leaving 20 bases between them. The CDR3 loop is CASAPEGRRGETQYF. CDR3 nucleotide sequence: TGTGCCAGCGCGCCGGAAGGACGGAGGGGAGAGACCCAGTACTTC.

The CDR3 DNA follows: TGTGCCAGCAGGCAAGCGACAGTGGCTGGAAACACCATATATTTT. Its translation is CASRQATVAGNTIYF. The V call is TRBV11-2, the J call TRBJ1-3; TRBD1 might be the D (5 bases). The V end lost 6 bases, the J end lost 2 bases, and 14 bases lay between the germline ends. This CDR3 contains 15 residues. Germline values: CDR1 SGHAT, CDR2 FQNNGV. Full variable domain (rest looked up from reference TRBV11-2 and TRBJ1-3): EAGVAQSPRYKIIEKRQSVAFWCNPISGHATLYWYQQILGQGPKLLIQFQNNGVVDDSQLPKDRFSAERLKGVDSTLKIQPAKLEDSAVYLCASRQATVAGNTIYFGEGSWLTVV.

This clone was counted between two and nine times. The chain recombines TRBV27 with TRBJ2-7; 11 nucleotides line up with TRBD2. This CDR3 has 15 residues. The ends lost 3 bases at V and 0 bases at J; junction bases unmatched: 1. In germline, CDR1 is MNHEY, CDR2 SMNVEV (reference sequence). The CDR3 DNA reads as TGTGCCAGCAGTTTTAGCGGGGGGGGCTCCTACGAGCAGTACGTC. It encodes CASSFSGGGSYEQYV.

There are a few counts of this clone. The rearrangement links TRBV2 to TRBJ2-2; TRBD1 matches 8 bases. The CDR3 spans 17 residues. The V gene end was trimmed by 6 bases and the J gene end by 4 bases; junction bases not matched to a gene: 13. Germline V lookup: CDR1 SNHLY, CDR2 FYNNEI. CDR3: CASRQNAGQGSTGELFF. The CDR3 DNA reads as TGTGCCAGCAGGCAAAACGCCGGACAGGGATCCACCGGGGAGCTGTTTTTT. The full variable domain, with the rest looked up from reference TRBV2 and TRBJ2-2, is EPEVTQTPSHQVTQMGQEVILRCVPISNHLYFYWYRQILGQKVEFLVSFYNNEISEKSEIFDDQFSVERPDGSNFTLKIRSTKLEDSAMYFCASRQNAGQGSTGELFFGEGSRLTVL.

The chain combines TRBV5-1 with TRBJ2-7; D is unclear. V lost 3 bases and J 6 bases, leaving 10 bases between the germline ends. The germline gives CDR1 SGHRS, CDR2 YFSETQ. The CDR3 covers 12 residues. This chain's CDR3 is CASSYRVSEQYV. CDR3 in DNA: TGCGCCAGCAGCTACCGGGTGTCCGAGCAGTACGTC.

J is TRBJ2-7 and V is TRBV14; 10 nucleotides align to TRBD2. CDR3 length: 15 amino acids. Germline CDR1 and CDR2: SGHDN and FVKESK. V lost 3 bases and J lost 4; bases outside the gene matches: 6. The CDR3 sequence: CASSHLLAGVYEQYF. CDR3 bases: TGTGCCAGCAGCCACCTTCTAGCGGGGGTTTACGAGCAGTACTTC.

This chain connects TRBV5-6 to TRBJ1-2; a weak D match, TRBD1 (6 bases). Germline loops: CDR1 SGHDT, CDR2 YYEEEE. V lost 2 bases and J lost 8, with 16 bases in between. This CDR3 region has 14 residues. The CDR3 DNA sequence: TGTGCCAGCAGCTTTGGGACAATCGGTCGCGGCTACACCTTC. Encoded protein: CASSFGTIGRGYTF.

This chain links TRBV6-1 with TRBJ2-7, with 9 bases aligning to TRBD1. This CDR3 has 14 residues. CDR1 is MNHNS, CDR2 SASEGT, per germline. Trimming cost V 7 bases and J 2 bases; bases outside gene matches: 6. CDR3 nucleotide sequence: TGTGCCAGCAATACCCGGACAGGGGCCTACGAGCAGTACTTC. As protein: CASNTRTGAYEQYF.

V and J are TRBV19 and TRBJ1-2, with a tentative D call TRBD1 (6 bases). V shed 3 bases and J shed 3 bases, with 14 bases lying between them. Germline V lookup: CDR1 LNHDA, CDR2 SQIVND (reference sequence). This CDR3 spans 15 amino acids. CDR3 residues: CASSIPPTGYYGYTF. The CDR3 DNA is TGTGCCAGTAGTATTCCCCCGACAGGCTACTATGGCTACACCTTC.